The 6 T cell receptor beta chains below were found in one sample sequenced in a study of a mutant IDH1 vaccine in newly diagnosed glioma. Profiled with immunoSEQ multiplex PCR; TCRdb holds only in-frame clones, not every one. The sample consists of tens of thousands of clones, approximately 92% of them appearing once. The sample's time point: week 35, safety follow-up. Doses of 300 ug of mutant IDH1 20-mer peptide were given with topical imiquimod. No antigen is known for these receptors. This specimen was PBMCs, taken from a glioma patient whose treatment included an IDH1 peptide vaccine. The receptor set was obtained from a man aged 40-49 years with glioma.

The chain couples TRBV2 to TRBJ2-7; 10 bases agree with TRBD1. Germline assignment: CDR1 SNHLY and CDR2 FYNNEI. The CDR3 contains 13 residues. V lost 9 bases, J lost 7 bases, and 9 bases stayed unmatched. CDR3 protein: CARSRDRGGEQYF. The CDR3 DNA follows: TGTGCCAGGTCCCGGGACAGGGGTGGGGAGCAGTACTTC. The variable domain in full, completed from reference TRBV2 and TRBJ2-7, reads EPEVTQTPSHQVTQMGQEVILRCVPISNHLYFYWYRQILGQKVEFLVSFYNNEISEKSEIFDDQFSVERPDGSNFTLKIRSTKLEDSAMYFCARSRDRGGEQYFGPGTRLTVT.

The chain is built from TRBV18 and TRBJ1-1, with D perhaps matching TRBD1 (5 bases). The V end was cut by 3 bases, the J end by 0 bases, with 8 bases between. The CDR3 runs to 14 residues. Germline CDR1 KGHSH, CDR2 LQKENI. DNA for the CDR3: TGTGCCAGCTCACCGGGGGGGATGAACACTGAAGCTTTCTTT. This translates into CASSPGGMNTEAFF.

This clone was seen once. V and J are TRBV4-1 and TRBJ1-5, with D possibly matching TRBD1 (5 bases). The ends were cut back, 3 bases at V and 0 bases at J, with 24 bases in the middle. There are 20 residues in the CDR3. The germline V gene has CDR1 MGHRA and CDR2 YSYEKL. CDR3 sequence reads: CASSHPGLREGNPSNQPQHF. CDR3 nucleotides: TGCGCCAGCAGCCATCCCGGGCTCAGGGAGGGAAATCCTAGCAATCAGCCCCAGCATTTT.

The V gene is TRBV19, the J gene TRBJ2-2; D may correspond to TRBD1 or TRBD2 (6 bases each). With 5 bases removed from V and 4 bases from J, the gap between germline ends came to 17 bases. The germline V gene has CDR1 LNHDA and CDR2 SQIVND (reference sequence). This CDR3 has 16 residues. The CDR3 loop is CASSEGPGAVTGELFF. DNA for the CDR3: TGTGCCAGTAGTGAAGGTCCGGGGGCGGTCACCGGGGAGCTGTTTTTT.

The genes are TRBV5-6 and TRBJ2-4, with a possible D match to TRBD1 (5 bases). This CDR3 is 18 amino acids long. Germline lookup yields CDR1 SGHDT and CDR2 YYEEEE. Trimming pared 3 bases from V and 2 bases from J, leaving 21 bases between. The CDR3 here is CASSSIRTGYIPKNIQYF. The DNA of the CDR3 is TGTGCCAGCAGCTCGATCCGCACAGGTTATATACCCAAAAACATTCAGTACTTC. The full variable domain, its missing parts supplied by reference TRBV5-6 and TRBJ2-4, is DAGVTQSPTHLIKTRGQQVTLRCSPKSGHDTVSWYQQALGQGPQFIFQYYEEEERQRGNFPDRFSGHQFPNYSSELNVNALLLGDSALYLCASSSIRTGYIPKNIQYFGAGTRLSVL.

The chain is built from TRBV29-1 and TRBJ1-5; TRBD1 might be the D (5 bases). Germline CDR1 reads SQVTM; CDR2 reads ANQGSEA. CDR3 length equals 15 residues. The V end lost 6 bases, the J end lost 5 bases, and 20 bases lay between the germline ends. The CDR3 DNA reads as TGCAGCGTCGCCTATGGTCAGGGACCCTATCAGCCCCAGCATTTT. This codes for CSVAYGQGPYQPQHF.